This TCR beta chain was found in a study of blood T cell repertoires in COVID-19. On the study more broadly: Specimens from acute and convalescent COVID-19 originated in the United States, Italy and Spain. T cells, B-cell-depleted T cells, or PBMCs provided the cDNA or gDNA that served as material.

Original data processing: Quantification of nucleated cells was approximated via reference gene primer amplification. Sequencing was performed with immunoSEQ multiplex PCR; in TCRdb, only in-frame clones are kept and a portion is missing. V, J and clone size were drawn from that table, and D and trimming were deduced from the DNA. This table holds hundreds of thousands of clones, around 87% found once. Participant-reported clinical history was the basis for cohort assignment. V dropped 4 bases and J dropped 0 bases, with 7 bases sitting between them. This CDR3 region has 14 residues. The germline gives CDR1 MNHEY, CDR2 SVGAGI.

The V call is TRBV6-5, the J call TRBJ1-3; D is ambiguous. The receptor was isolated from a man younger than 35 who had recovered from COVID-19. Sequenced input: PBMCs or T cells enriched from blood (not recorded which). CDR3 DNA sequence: TGTGCCAGCAGTTCTGTGCGCTCTGGAAACACCATATATTTT. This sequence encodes CASSSVRSGNTIYF.